The present entry profiles one T cell receptor beta chain with its context. This clone came up once. Its antigen remains undetermined. Within one base of it there is no much larger clone, and no base qualities were kept. The data were taken from a study of T cell changes during pregnancy in multiple sclerosis (dated by TCRdb to the late 2010s). Some background on the complete study: The study looked at changes in the T cell repertoire across pregnancy in women with multiple sclerosis.

Via the germline V gene, CDR1 is MGHRA and CDR2 YSYEKL. Inclusive of the bounding cysteine and phenylalanine, the CDR3 is 17 residues long. The kept DNA is CDR3 alone, 51 bases in frame from the first base. V is pruned by 0 bases and J by 7 bases, leaving 7 bases of the junction without a gene match. Library prep was done by the immunoSEQ multiplex PCR assay. Here the immuneACCESS table is served through TCRdb, limited to in-frame sequences with V and J called. Missing clones are a known gap in these copies; in checked studies unresolved V genes cover under half, and the rest lacks a known reason. The sample records some 100,000 clones, more than 85% of which are singletons. The ten largest clones represent over 2.5% of the sample.

The sample in question was peripheral blood, obtained in the second trimester of pregnancy. Rearrangement joined TRBV4-1 to TRBJ2-1; 12 junctional bases match TRBD2. The clonotype was recovered from a female donor with multiple sclerosis, enrolled in a pregnancy study. The DNA reads TGCGCCAGCAGCCAAGACGCGACTAGCGGGAGTTGGAATGAGCAGTTCTTC. It translates as CASSQDATSGSWNEQFF.